These 15 T cell receptor beta chains were all obtained from the same sample, sequenced in a study of cytomegalovirus exposure and HLA in healthy donors (dated by TCRdb to between 2016 and 2019). Receptor amplification or capture employed the immunoSEQ multiplex PCR assay. For the multiplex PCR, a mixture combining 60 forward primers for TCR Vbeta segments and 13 reverse primers for TCR Jbeta segments was used. TCRdb's version of the immuneACCESS table is confined to in-frame rearrangements and falls short of the full clone set. An unresolved V gene accounts for under half of the shortfall where checked; the remainder is of unknown origin. The sample contains more than 70,000 clones, less than 75% of them found a single time. 7.5% to 8% of the sample goes to the ten largest clones. Input material: PBMCs. All receptors come from a man aged 35 to 55 in good health and CMV-seropositive.

The chain links TRBV7-3 to TRBJ1-1, with D perhaps matching TRBD1 (5 bases). Germline CDR1 reads SGHTA; CDR2 reads FQGTGA. This CDR3 comprises 13 residues. The ends were cut back, 0 bases at V and 6 bases at J, with 8 bases in the middle. This CDR3 reads CASSLTGVSEAFF. DNA of the CDR3: TGTGCCAGCAGCTTAACAGGGGTGTCTGAAGCTTTCTTT.

This clone was seen more than once but under ten times. The gene calls are TRBV5-1 and TRBJ2-3; D is unresolved. The CDR3 has 13 amino acids. Germline V CDR1 and CDR2: SGHRS, YFSETQ. With 0 bases removed from V and 6 bases from J, the gap between germline ends came to 8 bases. CDR3 sequence (DNA): TGCGCCAGCAGCTTGGGAGTAGCTGATACGCAGTATTTT. This encodes CASSLGVADTQYF.

The J gene is TRBJ1-2, the V gene TRBV5-1, with D hard to call. Germline V gene lookup returns CDR1 SGHRS and CDR2 YFSETQ. V lost 4 bases and J lost 7, with 14 bases in between. The CDR3 sequence is 13 residues long. CDR3 DNA: TGCGCCAGCAGCCCCCGGGAAGACGCTGGCTACACCTTC. It translates to CASSPREDAGYTF.

This chain uses TRBV6-5 with TRBJ2-1, with D unclear. Looked up from germline, CDR1 is MNHEY and CDR2 is SVGAGI. V was cut by 5 bases and J by 6 bases, with 14 bases left in between. This CDR3 has 14 residues. CDR3 residues: CASSPLGPRNEQFF. The CDR3 DNA follows: TGTGCCAGCAGTCCCCTAGGCCCGCGCAATGAGCAGTTCTTC.

In its sample, this clone was seen a few times. V and J are TRBV30 and TRBJ1-2, with 8 positions matching TRBD1. V was pared by 2 bases and J by 7 bases, with 6 bases of the junction left unmatched. The CDR3 covers 13 residues. Germline-derived CDR1 and CDR2 are GTSNPN and SVGIG (reference sequence). The CDR3 is CAWSSTGTGGYTF. CDR3 coding DNA: TGTGCCTGGAGTAGTACCGGGACAGGTGGCTACACCTTC. Complete variable domain (other parts from reference TRBV30 and TRBJ1-2): SQTIHQWPATLVQPVGSPLSLECTVEGTSNPNLYWYRQAAGRGLQLLFYSVGIGQISSEVPQNLSASRPQDRQFILSSKKLLLSDSGFYLCAWSSTGTGGYTFGSGTRLTVV.

The chain recombines TRBV7-9 with TRBJ2-1; 7 bases are shared with TRBD1. The CDR3 contains 15 residues. Germline CDR1 SEHNR, CDR2 FQNEAQ (reference sequence). V dropped 1 base and J dropped 5; count of bases not matched to a gene: 5. The CDR3 DNA reads as TGTGCCAGCAGCTTAGGGGGACAGCGCCACAATGAGCAGTTCTTC. It encodes CASSLGGQRHNEQFF. Full variable domain (missing parts from reference TRBV7-9 and TRBJ2-1): DTGVSQNPRHKITKRGQNVTFRCDPISEHNRLYWYRQTLGQGPEFLTYFQNEAQLEKSRLLSDRFSAERPKGSFSTLEIQRTEQGDSAMYLCASSLGGQRHNEQFFGPGTRLTVL.

The gene calls are TRBV5-1 and TRBJ2-7, with unresolved D. The CDR3 totals 16 residues. Germline V lookup: CDR1 SGHRS, CDR2 YFSETQ. Trimming shortened V by 1 base and J by 4 bases, and 18 bases separated the two germline ends. CDR3 DNA: TGCGCCAGCAGCTTGATCGGGTCCACCACCCAATACGAGCAGTACTTC. Translated, it gives CASSLIGSTTQYEQYF.

In regard to this clone: An end of the junction differs from the germline gene, which may be a read error. The V gene is TRBV7-7, the J gene TRBJ2-5, with 8 positions matching TRBD2. The CDR3 is made up of 17 amino acids. Germline V CDR1 and CDR2: SSHAT, FNYEAQ (reference sequence). This CDR3 is CASSPPGRGLNQETQYF. In DNA, the CDR3 is TGTGCTAGCAGCCCCCCCGGGAGGGGGTTAAATCAAGAGACCCAGTACTTC.

This rearrangement joins TRBV29-1 to TRBJ1-5; 7 positions match TRBD1. V was clipped by 5 bases and J by 6 bases; unmatched bases: 7. Germline-derived CDR1 and CDR2 are SQVTM and ANQGSEA. The CDR3 loop spans 13 amino acids. The CDR3 sequence is CSVRQGRSQPQHF. The CDR3 nucleotides read TGCAGCGTTCGACAGGGAAGGAGTCAGCCCCAGCATTTT. Looking up the rest from reference TRBV29-1 and TRBJ1-5 gives the full variable domain: SAVISQKPSRDICQRGTSLTIQCQVDSQVTMMFWYRQQPGQSLTLIATANQGSEATYESGFVIDKFPISRPNLTFSTLTVSNMSPEDSSIYLCSVRQGRSQPQHFGDGTRLSIL.

The rearrangement joins TRBV23-1 to TRBJ1-5; weak D call: TRBD1 (6 bases). TRBV23-1 is an ORF, and what it does is uncertain. This CDR3 contains 15 residues. Trimming cost V 4 bases and J 1 base, with 11 bases left between them. This CDR3 is CASSRAGASNQPQHF. The DNA of the CDR3 is TGCGCCAGCAGTCGAGCAGGGGCGAGCAATCAGCCCCAGCATTTT.

The rearrangement joins TRBV10-3 to TRBJ2-2, with D perhaps matching TRBD2 (5 bases). Per germline, CDR1 ENHRY and CDR2 SYGVKD. The length of the CDR3 is 13 residues. The ends were cut back, 7 bases at V and 2 bases at J, with 8 bases in the middle. The chain's CDR3 is CAINEGNTGELFF. CDR3 bases: TGTGCCATCAACGAGGGAAACACCGGGGAGCTGTTTTTT.

This clone was seen only a few times. The chain uses TRBV4-3 and TRBJ2-1, with 9 bases lining up with TRBD2. The germline CDR1 and CDR2 sequences are LGHNA and YSLEER. After removal of 0 bases from V and 4 bases from J, the junction contained 4 bases not matched to a gene. This CDR3 has 16 residues. The CDR3, as DNA: TGCGCCAGCAGCCAAGAGCTAGCGGGGCCATACAATGAGCAGTTCTTC. It yields the protein CASSQELAGPYNEQFF.

The J gene is TRBJ2-3, the V gene TRBV5-1; D might be TRBD1 (5 bases). The CDR3 sequence is 15 residues long. V was shortened by 1 base and J by 4 bases, with 13 bases between the two germline ends. The germline CDR1 and CDR2 sequences are SGHRS and YFSETQ. CDR3 DNA sequence: TGCGCCAGCAGCTTGAGCCGTGACAGCGCAGATACGCAGTATTTT. As protein: CASSLSRDSADTQYF.

The chain carries TRBV6-6 and TRBJ1-2, with 8 bases fitting TRBD1. From germline, CDR1 is MNHNY and CDR2 SVGAGI (reference sequence). This CDR3 is 16 amino acids long. Trimming cost V 4 bases and J 5 bases; bases outside gene matches: 12. The CDR3 region is CASSFPGQAVGYGYTF. The CDR3 DNA is TGTGCCAGCAGTTTCCCGGGACAGGCCGTCGGGTATGGCTACACCTTC.

The chain combines TRBV28 with TRBJ2-7; TRBD2 matches 10 bases. This CDR3 spans 15 amino acids. V lost 7 bases to trimming and J lost 2 bases; unmatched junction nucleotides: 8. Germline assignment: CDR1 MDHEN and CDR2 SYDVKM. For the CDR3, the DNA is TGTGCCAGCATTACTAGCGGGAATGGGGCCTACGAGCAGTACTTC. This sequence encodes CASITSGNGAYEQYF.